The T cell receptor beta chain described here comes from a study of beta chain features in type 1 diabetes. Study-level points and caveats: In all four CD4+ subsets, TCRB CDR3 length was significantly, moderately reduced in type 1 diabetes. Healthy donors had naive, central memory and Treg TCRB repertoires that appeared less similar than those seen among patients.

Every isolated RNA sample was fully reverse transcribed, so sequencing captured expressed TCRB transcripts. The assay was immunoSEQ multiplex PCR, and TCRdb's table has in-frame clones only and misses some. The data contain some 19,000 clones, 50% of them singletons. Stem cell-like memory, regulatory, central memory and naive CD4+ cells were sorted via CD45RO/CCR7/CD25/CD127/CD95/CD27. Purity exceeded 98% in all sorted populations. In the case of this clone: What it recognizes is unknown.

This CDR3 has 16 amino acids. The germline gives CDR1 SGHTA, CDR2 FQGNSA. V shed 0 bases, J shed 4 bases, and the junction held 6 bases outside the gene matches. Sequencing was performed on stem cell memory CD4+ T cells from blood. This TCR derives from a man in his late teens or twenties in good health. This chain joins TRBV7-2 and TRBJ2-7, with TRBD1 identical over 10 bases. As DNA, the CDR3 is TGTGCCAGCAGCTTAGCCGCCGGGACAGGGGCGTACGAGCAGTACTTC. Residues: CASSLAAGTGAYEQYF. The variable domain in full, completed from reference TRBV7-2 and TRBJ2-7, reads GAGVSQSPSNKVTEKGKDVELRCDPISGHTALYWYRQSLGQGLEFLIYFQGNSAPDKSGLPSDRFSAERTGGSVSTLTIQRTQQEDSAVYLCASSLAAGTGAYEQYFGPGTRLTVT.